Below are 2 T cell receptor beta chains sequenced from a single sample in a study of identical twins. TCRdb fed the 5' RACE reads into MiXCR, producing one record per CDR3 protein. This sample has roughly 230,000 distinct CDR3 sequences; around 8.3% occur once, and the top ten carry roughly 3.1%. Another study also made use of these data, one on yellow fever vaccine responses in identical twins.

The sequenced material came from CD8+ T cells sorted from blood. The receptor source for this set is a woman in her late teens or twenties in good health.

The gene calls are TRBV11-2 and TRBJ2-7, with 7 bases aligning to TRBD1. Germline CDR1 and CDR2: SGHAT and FQNNGV. Germline trimming cut 5 bases from V and 3 bases from J; bases unmatched to any gene: 7. The CDR3 consists of 14 residues. In nucleotides, the CDR3 is TGTGCCAGCAGCCCTTGGGCAGGGGGCTACGAGCAGTACTTC. Amino acid sequence: CASSPWAGGYEQYF.

V usage is TRBV24-1 and J usage is TRBJ2-3; D possibly corresponds to TRBD2 (6 bases). The CDR3 consists of 13 residues. CDR1 and CDR2 (germline): KGHDR, SFDVKD. V was trimmed by 7 bases and J by 4 bases, leaving 11 bases between them. Here the CDR3 reads CATRVSGADTQYF. As DNA, the CDR3 is TGTGCCACCAGGGTTAGCGGTGCAGATACGCAGTATTTT.